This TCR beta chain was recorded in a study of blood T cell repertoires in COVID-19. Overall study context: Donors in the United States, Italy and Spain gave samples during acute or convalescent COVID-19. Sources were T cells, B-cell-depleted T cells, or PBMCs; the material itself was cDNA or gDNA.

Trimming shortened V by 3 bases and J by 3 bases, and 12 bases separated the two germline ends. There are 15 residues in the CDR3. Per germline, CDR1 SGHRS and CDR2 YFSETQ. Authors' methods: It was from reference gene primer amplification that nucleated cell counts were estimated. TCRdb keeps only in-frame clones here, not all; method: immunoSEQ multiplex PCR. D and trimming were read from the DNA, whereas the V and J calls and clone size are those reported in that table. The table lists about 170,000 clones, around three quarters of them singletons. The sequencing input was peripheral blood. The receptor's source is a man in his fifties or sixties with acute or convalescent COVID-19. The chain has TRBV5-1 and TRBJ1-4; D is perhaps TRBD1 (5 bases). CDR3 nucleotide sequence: TGCGCCAGCAGCTCTACAGGTCAGCCTAATGAAAAACTGTTTTTT. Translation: CASSSTGQPNEKLFF. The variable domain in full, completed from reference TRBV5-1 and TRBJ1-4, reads KAGVTQTPRYLIKTRGQQVTLSCSPISGHRSVSWYQQTPGQGLQFLFEYFSETQRNKGNFPGRFSGRQFSNSRSEMNVSTLELGDSALYLCASSSTGQPNEKLFFGSGTQLSVL.